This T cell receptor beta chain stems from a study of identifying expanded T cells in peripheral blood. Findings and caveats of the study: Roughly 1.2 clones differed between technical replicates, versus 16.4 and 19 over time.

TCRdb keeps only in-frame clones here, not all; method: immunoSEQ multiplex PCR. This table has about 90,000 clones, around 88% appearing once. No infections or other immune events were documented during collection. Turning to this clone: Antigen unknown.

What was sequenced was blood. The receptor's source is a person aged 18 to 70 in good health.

The CDR3 loop reads CASSVGGRRDYGYTF. The CDR3 nucleotides are TGTGCCAGCAGCGTAGGGGGCAGGCGGGACTATGGCTACACCTTC. The rearrangement joins TRBV9 to TRBJ1-2; the D gene is possibly TRBD1 (5 bases). The CDR3 totals 15 residues. In germline, CDR1 is SGDLS, CDR2 YYNGEE. The V and J ends lost 0 bases and 3 bases respectively, with 12 bases between them.